This TCR beta chain came from a study of cytomegalovirus exposure and HLA in healthy donors. Study observations and caveats: Reportedly, diagnosis of cytomegalovirus status by the classifier showed high specificity and sensitivity.

Use of 60 Vbeta and 13 Jbeta primers characterized the PCR. The table came from immunoSEQ multiplex PCR; TCRdb's copy has only in-frame clones and leaves some out. The repertoire includes around 170,000 clones, over 75% of them detected once, and roughly 2% sits in the top ten. Comments on this clone: No antigen is known for it.

The CDR3 has 19 amino acids. The germline V gene has CDR1 SGHNT and CDR2 YENEEA. Trimming stripped 0 bases from V and 1 base from J, with 21 bases between. The chain uses TRBV11-3 and TRBJ1-1, with D perhaps matching TRBD1 (6 bases). The TCR sequence derives from a woman in her twenties or thirties in good health and CMV-seronegative. The sequenced material came from PBMCs. CDR3 coding DNA: TGTGCCAGCAGCTTAGAAACGCGGGGGCGCCTTATTCCGAACACTGAAGCTTTCTTT. Amino acid sequence: CASSLETRGRLIPNTEAFF. Full variable domain (rest looked up from reference TRBV11-3 and TRBJ1-1): EAGVVQSPRYKIIEKKQPVAFWCNPISGHNTLYWYLQNLGQGPELLIRYENEEAVDDSQLPKDRFSAERLKGVDSTLKIQPAELGDSAVYLCASSLETRGRLIPNTEAFFGQGTRLTVV.